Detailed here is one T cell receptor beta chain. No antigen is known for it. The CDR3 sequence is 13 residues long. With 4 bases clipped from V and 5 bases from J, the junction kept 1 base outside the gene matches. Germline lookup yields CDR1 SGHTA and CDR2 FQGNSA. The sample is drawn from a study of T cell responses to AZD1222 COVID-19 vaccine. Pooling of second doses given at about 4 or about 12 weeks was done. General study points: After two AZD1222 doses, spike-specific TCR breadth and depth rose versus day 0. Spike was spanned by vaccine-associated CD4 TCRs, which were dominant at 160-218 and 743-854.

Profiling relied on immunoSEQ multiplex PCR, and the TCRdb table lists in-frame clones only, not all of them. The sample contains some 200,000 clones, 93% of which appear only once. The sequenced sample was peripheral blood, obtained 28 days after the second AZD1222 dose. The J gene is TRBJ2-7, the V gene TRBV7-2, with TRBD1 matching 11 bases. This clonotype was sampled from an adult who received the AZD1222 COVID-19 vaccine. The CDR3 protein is CASSWDRGNEQYF. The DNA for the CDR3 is TGTGCCAGCAGCTGGGACAGGGGGAACGAGCAGTACTTC. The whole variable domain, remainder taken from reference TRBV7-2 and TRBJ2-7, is GAGVSQSPSNKVTEKGKDVELRCDPISGHTALYWYRQSLGQGLEFLIYFQGNSAPDKSGLPSDRFSAERTGGSVSTLTIQRTQQEDSAVYLCASSWDRGNEQYFGPGTRLTVT.